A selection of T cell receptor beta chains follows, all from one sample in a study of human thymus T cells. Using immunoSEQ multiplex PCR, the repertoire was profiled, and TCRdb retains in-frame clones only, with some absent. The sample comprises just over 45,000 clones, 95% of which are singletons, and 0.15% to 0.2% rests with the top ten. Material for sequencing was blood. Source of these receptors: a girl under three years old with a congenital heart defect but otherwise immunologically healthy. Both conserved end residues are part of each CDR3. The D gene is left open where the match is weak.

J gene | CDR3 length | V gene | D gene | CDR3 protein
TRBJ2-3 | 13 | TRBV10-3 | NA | CAISPQSTDTQYF
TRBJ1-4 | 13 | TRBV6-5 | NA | CASSYSGNEKLFF
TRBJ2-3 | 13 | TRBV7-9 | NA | CASSEVRTDTQYF
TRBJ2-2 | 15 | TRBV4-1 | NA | CASSQEKKGNGELFF
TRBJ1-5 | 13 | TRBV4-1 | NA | CASSRTPREPQHF
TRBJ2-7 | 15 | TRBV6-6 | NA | CASSYAASGNYEQYF
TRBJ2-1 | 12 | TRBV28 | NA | CASRTHPHEQFF
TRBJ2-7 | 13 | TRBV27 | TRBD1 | CASSLDRGHEQYF
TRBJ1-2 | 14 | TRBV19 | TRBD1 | CASSNGQGNYGYTF
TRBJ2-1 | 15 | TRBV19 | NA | CASSIVGGIYNEQFF
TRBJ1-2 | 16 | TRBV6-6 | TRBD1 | CASSAKTGGAWLSYTF
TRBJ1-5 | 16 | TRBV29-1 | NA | CSVEQGRFGGDQPQHF
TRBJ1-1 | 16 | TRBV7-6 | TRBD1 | CASSLGGQLMNTEAFF
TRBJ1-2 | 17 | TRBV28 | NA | CASSVGIQGPANYGYTF
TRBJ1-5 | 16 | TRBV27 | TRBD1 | CASSTRGQTSNQPQHF
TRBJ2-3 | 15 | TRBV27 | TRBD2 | CASSLVRLADDTQYF
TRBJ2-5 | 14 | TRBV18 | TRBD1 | CASSPRQGEETQYF